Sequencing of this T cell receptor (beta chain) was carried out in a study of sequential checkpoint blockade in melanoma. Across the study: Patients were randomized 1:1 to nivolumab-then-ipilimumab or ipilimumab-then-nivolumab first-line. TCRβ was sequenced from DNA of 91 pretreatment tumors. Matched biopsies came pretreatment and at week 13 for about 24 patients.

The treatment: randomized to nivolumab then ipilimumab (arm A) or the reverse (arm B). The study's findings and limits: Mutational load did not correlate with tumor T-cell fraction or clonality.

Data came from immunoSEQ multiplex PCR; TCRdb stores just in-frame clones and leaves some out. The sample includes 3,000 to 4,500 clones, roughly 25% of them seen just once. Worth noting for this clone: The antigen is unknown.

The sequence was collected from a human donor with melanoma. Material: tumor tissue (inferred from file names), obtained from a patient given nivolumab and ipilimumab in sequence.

DNA of the CDR3: TGTGCCTGGGGTGGTCCCGGGACACCCTTATCCTACGAGCAGTACTTC. Its protein is CAWGGPGTPLSYEQYF. The chain has TRBV30 and TRBJ2-7, with a possible D match to TRBD1 (6 bases). The CDR3 covers 16 residues. Trimming stripped 5 bases from V and 1 base from J, with 21 bases between. Germline V gene lookup returns CDR1 GTSNPN and CDR2 SVGIG (reference sequence).